The 18 T cell receptor beta chains listed next were all sequenced from one sample in a study of blood T cell repertoires in COVID-19. Data came from immunoSEQ multiplex PCR; TCRdb stores just in-frame clones and leaves some out. The table shows about 200,000 clones, with just under 85% occurring only once. The sequenced sample was peripheral blood. These receptors were obtained from a woman between 45 and 65 years old with active or convalescent COVID-19.

This clone appeared a single time. V and J are TRBV5-3 and TRBJ2-3, with 8 bases aligning to TRBD2. TRBV5-3 has ORF status, its function being uncertain. V dropped 2 bases and J dropped 0; count of bases not matched to a gene: 26. The CDR3 is 23 residues long. Written as DNA, the CDR3 is TGTGCCAGAAGCTTCCGCAACAAACAAGGGCTAGCGGGTCCCCCGGGGAGCACAGATACGCAGTATTTT. Amino acids: CARSFRNKQGLAGPPGSTDTQYF.

The chain couples TRBV2 to TRBJ2-2; 14 nucleotides line up with TRBD2. CDR3 length: 16 residues. Germline assignment: CDR1 SNHLY and CDR2 FYNNEI. J gave up 6 bases and V 4 bases, and 4 bases lay outside the gene matches. The CDR3 nucleotides are TGTGCCAGCAGTGGCGGACTAGCGGGAGGCCCCGGGGAGCTGTTTTTT. Its translation: CASSGGLAGGPGELFF.

This clone has more than one count but fewer than ten. The V gene is TRBV6-5, the J gene TRBJ2-7, with D possibly TRBD2 on 5 matching bases. V shed 11 bases and J shed 6 bases, with 14 bases lying between them. The CDR3 runs 11 residues. Looked up from germline, CDR1 is MNHEY and CDR2 is SVGAGI. CDR3: CAGGSTGEQYV. CDR3 nucleotides: TGTGCCGGAGGTTCGACGGGCGAGCAGTACGTC.

V is TRBV19 and J is TRBJ2-5; 7 bases map to TRBD2. Germline V gene lookup returns CDR1 LNHDA and CDR2 SQIVND (reference sequence). The CDR3 totals 16 residues. V was clipped by 6 bases and J by 2 bases; unmatched bases: 12. The CDR3 DNA sequence: TGTGCCAGTAGGAGCGTTGCCAGCGGGGAACAAGAGACCCAGTACTTC. This sequence encodes CASRSVASGEQETQYF.

The genes are TRBV11-2 and TRBJ1-5, with TRBD1 identical over 9 bases. The trim removed 1 base at V and 1 base at J, leaving 2 bases unmatched. This CDR3 is built from 16 residues. Germline V gene sequence: CDR1 SGHAT, CDR2 FQNNGV. The CDR3 is CASSLGQGGSNQPQHF. The CDR3 bases are TGTGCCAGCAGCTTAGGACAGGGGGGGAGCAATCAGCCCCAGCATTTT.

This clone was observed a handful of times. J is TRBJ1-4 and V is TRBV5-1, with D uncertain. The V end lost 2 bases, the J end lost 5 bases, and 10 bases lay between the germline ends. The CDR3 has 14 residues. Germline values: CDR1 SGHRS, CDR2 YFSETQ. In DNA, the CDR3 is TGCGCCAGCAGCTTTCAGGTTGGGAATGAAAAACTGTTTTTT. Protein sequence: CASSFQVGNEKLFF.

The rearrangement joins TRBV7-9 to TRBJ1-4; perhaps TRBD1 as D (5 bases). This CDR3 has 17 amino acids. Trimming pared 5 bases from V and 4 bases from J, leaving 20 bases between. From germline, CDR1 is SEHNR and CDR2 FQNEAQ (reference sequence). CDR3 nucleotides: TGTGCCAGCAGCCGCGGACTCTTACCGGGGGGTAATGAAAAACTGTTTTTT. This encodes CASSRGLLPGGNEKLFF.

The V gene is TRBV5-1, the J gene TRBJ1-2; no definite D call. With 0 bases removed from V and 5 bases from J, the gap between germline ends came to 11 bases. This CDR3 contains 14 residues. The germline V gene has CDR1 SGHRS and CDR2 YFSETQ. The CDR3 sequence: CASSLATHLYGYTF. The CDR3 DNA is TGCGCCAGCAGCTTGGCGACACACTTATATGGCTACACCTTC.

This rearrangement joins TRBV6-6 to TRBJ2-7, with 8 bases fitting TRBD2. The V segment lost 5 bases and the J segment 2 bases; nucleotides outside the gene matches: 8. This CDR3 is 15 amino acids long. Germline V gene lookup returns CDR1 MNHNY and CDR2 SVGAGI (reference sequence). This CDR3 reads CASSDHQRGPYEQYV. The CDR3, as DNA: TGTGCCAGCAGTGACCATCAGCGGGGGCCCTACGAGCAGTACGTC.

The rearrangement uses TRBV9 and TRBJ2-2; the D is unclear. In germline, CDR1 is SGDLS, CDR2 YYNGEE. V was shortened by 2 bases and J by 6 bases, with 14 bases between the two germline ends. The CDR3 contains 15 residues. DNA for the CDR3: TGTGCCAGCAGCGTGTCTAGAATCCCTCCCGGGGAGCTGTTTTTT. It codes for CASSVSRIPPGELFF.

The chain joins TRBV18 to TRBJ1-2; D not certain. Deletions cut 3 bases from V and 2 bases from J, with 13 bases between. CDR3 length equals 15 residues. CDR1 KGHSH and CDR2 LQKENI come from the germline V gene. The CDR3 spells CASSPTGERNYGYTF. The DNA of the CDR3 is TGTGCCAGCTCACCTACCGGGGAGCGGAACTATGGCTACACCTTC.

This clone is a singleton in its sample. The V call is TRBV5-6, the J call TRBJ1-5, with D uncertain. Germline loops: CDR1 SGHDT, CDR2 YYEEEE. The CDR3 is made up of 14 amino acids. V lost 1 base and J lost 1, with 6 bases in between. Here the CDR3 DNA reads TGTGCCAGCAGCTTGACAGTCAGCAATCAGCCCCAGCATTTT. Translated: CASSLTVSNQPQHF. Filled out from reference TRBV5-6 and TRBJ1-5, the complete variable domain reads DAGVTQSPTHLIKTRGQQVTLRCSPKSGHDTVSWYQQALGQGPQFIFQYYEEEERQRGNFPDRFSGHQFPNYSSELNVNALLLGDSALYLCASSLTVSNQPQHFGDGTRLSIL.

CDR3 sequence reads: CASSGLESAPIEKLFF. CDR3 bases: TGTGCCAGCAGCGGTCTTGAGAGTGCCCCCATTGAAAAACTGTTTTTT. J is TRBJ1-4 and V is TRBV9; D is ambiguous. The CDR3 consists of 16 residues. Germline V lookup: CDR1 SGDLS, CDR2 YYNGEE. V dropped 3 bases and J dropped 7 bases, with 19 bases sitting between them.

The CDR3 DNA sequence: TGTGCCATCAGTGAGTCCAGGGAAGTGGCTTTCTTT. It encodes CAISESREVAFF. The V and J genes are TRBV10-3 and TRBJ1-1, with D perhaps matching TRBD1 (5 bases). The CDR3 contains 12 residues. In germline, CDR1 is ENHRY, CDR2 SYGVKD. The V end was cut by 0 bases, the J end by 11 bases, with 10 bases between.

The chain recombines TRBV24-1 with TRBJ2-1; TRBD2 matches at 14 bases. The length of the CDR3 is 17 residues. Germline values: CDR1 KGHDR, CDR2 SFDVKD. J gave up 8 bases and V 3 bases, and 8 bases lay outside the gene matches. CDR3 bases: TGTGCCACCAGTGATCCCCCGGGACTAGCGGGAGATCATGAGCAGTTCTTC. Protein product: CATSDPPGLAGDHEQFF.

This clone was recorded many times. V gene TRBV9 combines with J gene TRBJ2-7; 10 bases line up with TRBD1. Unmatched junction bases numbered 8, after V lost 5 bases and J lost 6 bases. Germline values: CDR1 SGDLS, CDR2 YYNGEE. The CDR3 extends over 14 amino acids. The CDR3 is CASSGTGAIGEQYF. The CDR3 coding sequence is TGTGCCAGCAGTGGGACAGGGGCAATCGGCGAGCAGTACTTC.

J is TRBJ1-3 and V is TRBV5-4; D is unresolved. V lost 5 bases, J lost 0 bases, and 12 bases lay in between. Germline V gene sequence: CDR1 SGHNT, CDR2 YYREEE (reference sequence). The CDR3 extends over 15 amino acids. In DNA form, the CDR3 reads TGTGCCAGCAGTAGAGACGGACTCTCTGGAAACACCATATATTTT. This sequence encodes CASSRDGLSGNTIYF.

V gene TRBV7-3 combines with J gene TRBJ1-4, with D uncertain. The V gene lost 5 bases and the J gene lost 0 bases, with 7 bases spanning the gap. Germline V gene sequence: CDR1 SGHTA, CDR2 FQGTGA. The CDR3 has 14 residues. CDR3 amino acids: CASSLSSTNEKLFF. The DNA for the CDR3 is TGTGCCAGCAGCCTGTCTTCAACTAATGAAAAACTGTTTTTT. The whole variable domain, filled in from reference TRBV7-3 and TRBJ1-4, reads GAGVSQTPSNKVTEKGKYVELRCDPISGHTALYWYRQSLGQGPEFLIYFQGTGAADDSGLPNDRFFAVRPEGSVSTLKIQRTERGDSAVYLCASSLSSTNEKLFFGSGTQLSVL.